This T cell receptor (beta chain) was captured in a study of blood T cell repertoires in COVID-19. The wider study: The analysed material was cDNA or gDNA that came from T cells, B-cell-depleted T cells, or PBMCs.

Unmatched junction bases numbered 4, after V lost 4 bases and J lost 0 bases. The CDR3 runs to 15 residues. CDR1 and CDR2 from the germline V gene are KGHSH and LQKENI. Authors' methods: Researchers report that nucleated cell counts were estimated from reference gene primer amplification. Assay used: immunoSEQ multiplex PCR; TCRdb lists only in-frame clones, some missing. The DNA was the basis for D and trimming; V, J and clone size are from that table. The table records approximately 260,000 clones, 75% to 90% of them present only once. The source is a human donor in a cohort sampled during active COVID-19. This chain links TRBV18 with TRBJ1-1, with 8 bases aligning to TRBD1. The sample was peripheral blood. The CDR3 coding sequence is TGTGCCAGCTCACTGGACAGGGATGTGAACACTGAAGCTTTCTTT. It yields the protein CASSLDRDVNTEAFF. The full variable domain, rest sourced from reference TRBV18 and TRBJ1-1, is NAGVMQNPRHLVRRRGQEARLRCSPMKGHSHVYWYRQLPEEGLKFMVYLQKENIIDESGMPKERFSAEFPKEGPSILRIQQVVRGDSAAYFCASSLDRDVNTEAFFGQGTRLTVV.